This TCR beta chain was observed in a study of blood T cell repertoires in COVID-19. Study summary: Donors in the United States, Italy and Spain gave samples during acute or convalescent COVID-19. PBMCs, B-cell-depleted T cells, or T cells were the source of the cDNA or gDNA that made up the material.

In the study's own analysis: Estimates of nucleated cell counts were drawn from the amplification of reference gene primers. The assay was immunoSEQ multiplex PCR, and TCRdb's table has in-frame clones only and misses some. For V, J and clone size, that table is used; D and trimming come from the DNA. In the table there are around 100,000 clones, almost 80% of which are singletons. CDR1 is SGHDT, CDR2 YYEEEE, per germline. Trimming removed 3 bases at V and 11 bases at J, with 17 bases between. This CDR3 region has 13 residues. Input material: peripheral blood. The chain links TRBV5-6 to TRBJ1-1; no reliable D call. This TCR was recovered from a woman in her 70s with acute or convalescent COVID-19. CDR3 sequence reads: CASSWGAGMNAFF. As DNA, the CDR3 is TGTGCCAGCAGCTGGGGAGCGGGTATGAATGCTTTCTTT.